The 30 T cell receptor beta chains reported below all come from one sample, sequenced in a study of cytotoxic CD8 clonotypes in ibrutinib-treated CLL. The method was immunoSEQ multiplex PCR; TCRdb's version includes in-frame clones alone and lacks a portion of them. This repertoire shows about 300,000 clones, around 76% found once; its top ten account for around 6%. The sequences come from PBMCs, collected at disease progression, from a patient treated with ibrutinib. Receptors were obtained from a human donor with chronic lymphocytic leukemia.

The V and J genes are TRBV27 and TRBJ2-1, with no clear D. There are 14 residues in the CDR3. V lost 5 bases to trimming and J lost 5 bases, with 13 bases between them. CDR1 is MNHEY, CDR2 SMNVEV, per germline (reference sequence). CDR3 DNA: TGTGCCAGCAGTCCATATCGGACGGACAATGAGCAGTTCTTC. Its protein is CASSPYRTDNEQFF.

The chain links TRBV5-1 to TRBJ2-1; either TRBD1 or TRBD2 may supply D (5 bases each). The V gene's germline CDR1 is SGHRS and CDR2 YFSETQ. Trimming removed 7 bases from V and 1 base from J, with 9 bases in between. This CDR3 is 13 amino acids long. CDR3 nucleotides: TGCGCCAGCGGGGACGGATCCTACAATGAGCAGTTCTTC. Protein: CASGDGSYNEQFF.

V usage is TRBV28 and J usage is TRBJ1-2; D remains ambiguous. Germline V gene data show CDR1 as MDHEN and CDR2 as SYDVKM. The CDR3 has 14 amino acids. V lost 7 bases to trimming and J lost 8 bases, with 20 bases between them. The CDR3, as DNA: TGTGCCAGCATTACCTTCGGCGGCCCTAGGGGCTACACCTTC. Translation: CASITFGGPRGYTF.

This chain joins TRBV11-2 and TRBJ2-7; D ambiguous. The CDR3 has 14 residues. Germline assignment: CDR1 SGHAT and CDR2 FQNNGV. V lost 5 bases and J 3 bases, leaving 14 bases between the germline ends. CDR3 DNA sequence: TGTGCCAGCAGCCCTTATCTGGGTGTCTACGAGCAGTACTTC. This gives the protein CASSPYLGVYEQYF.

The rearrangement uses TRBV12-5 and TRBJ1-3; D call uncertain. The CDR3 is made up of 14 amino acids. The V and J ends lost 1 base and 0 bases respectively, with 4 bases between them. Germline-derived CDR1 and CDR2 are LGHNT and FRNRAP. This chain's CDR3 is CASGLGSSGNTIYF. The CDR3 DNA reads TGTGCTAGTGGTTTGGGGAGCTCTGGAAACACCATATATTTT.

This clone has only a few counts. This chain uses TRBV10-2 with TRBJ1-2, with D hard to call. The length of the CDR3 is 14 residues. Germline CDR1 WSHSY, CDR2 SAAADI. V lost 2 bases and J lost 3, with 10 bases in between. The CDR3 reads CASSEPPEYYGYTF. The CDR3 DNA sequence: TGCGCCAGCAGTGAGCCCCCGGAGTACTATGGCTACACCTTC.

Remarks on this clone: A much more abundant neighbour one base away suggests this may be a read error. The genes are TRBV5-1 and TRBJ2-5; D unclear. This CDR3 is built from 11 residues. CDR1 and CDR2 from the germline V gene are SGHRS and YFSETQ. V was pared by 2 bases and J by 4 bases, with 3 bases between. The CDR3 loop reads CASSFGETQYF. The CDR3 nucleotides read TGCGCCAGCAGCTTCGGAGAGACCCAGTACTTC.

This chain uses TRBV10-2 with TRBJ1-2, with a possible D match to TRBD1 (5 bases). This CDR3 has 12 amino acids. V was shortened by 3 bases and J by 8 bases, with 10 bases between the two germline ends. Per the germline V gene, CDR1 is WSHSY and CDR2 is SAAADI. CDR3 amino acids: CASSDLRGGYTF. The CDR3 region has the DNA TGCGCCAGCAGTGATTTAAGGGGCGGCTACACCTTC.

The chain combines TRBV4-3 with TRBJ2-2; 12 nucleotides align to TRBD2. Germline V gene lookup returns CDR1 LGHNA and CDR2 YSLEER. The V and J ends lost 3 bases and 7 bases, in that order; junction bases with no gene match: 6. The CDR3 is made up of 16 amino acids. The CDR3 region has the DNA TGCGCCAGCAGCCAGCTAGCGGGAGGGCCCATCGGGGAGCTGTTTTTT. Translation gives CASSQLAGGPIGELFF.

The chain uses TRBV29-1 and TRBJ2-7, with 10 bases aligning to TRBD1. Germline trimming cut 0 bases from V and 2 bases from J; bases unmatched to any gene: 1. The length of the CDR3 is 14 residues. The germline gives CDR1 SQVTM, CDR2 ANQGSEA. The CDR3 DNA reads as TGCAGCGTTGAAGATGGACAGGGGGCCTACGAGCAGTACTTC. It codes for CSVEDGQGAYEQYF.

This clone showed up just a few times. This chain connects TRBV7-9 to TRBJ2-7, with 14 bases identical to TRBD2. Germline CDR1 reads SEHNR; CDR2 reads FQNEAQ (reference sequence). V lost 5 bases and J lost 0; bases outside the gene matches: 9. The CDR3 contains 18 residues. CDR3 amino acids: CASSLGLAGARSSYEQYF. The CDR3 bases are TGTGCCAGCAGCCTGGGACTAGCGGGGGCCAGGAGCTCCTACGAGCAGTACTTC.

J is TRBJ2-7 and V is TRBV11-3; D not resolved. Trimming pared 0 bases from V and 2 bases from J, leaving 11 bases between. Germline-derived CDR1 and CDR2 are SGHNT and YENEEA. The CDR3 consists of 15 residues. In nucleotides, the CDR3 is TGTGCCAGCAGCTTAGAAGCCGGGCCAACCTACGAGCAGTACTTC. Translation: CASSLEAGPTYEQYF.

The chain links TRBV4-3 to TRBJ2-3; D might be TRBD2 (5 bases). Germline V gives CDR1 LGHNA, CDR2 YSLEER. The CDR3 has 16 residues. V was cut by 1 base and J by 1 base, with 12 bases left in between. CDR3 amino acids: CASSQGLTRGTDTQYF. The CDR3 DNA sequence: TGCGCCAGCAGCCAAGGCTTAACTAGGGGCACAGATACGCAGTATTTT.

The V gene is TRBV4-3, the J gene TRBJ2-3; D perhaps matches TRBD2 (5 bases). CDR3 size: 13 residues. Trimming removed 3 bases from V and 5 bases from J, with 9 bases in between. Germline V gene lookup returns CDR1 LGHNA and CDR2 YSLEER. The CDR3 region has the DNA TGCGCCAGCAGCCAGGGAGAGGGAGATACGCAGTATTTT. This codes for CASSQGEGDTQYF.

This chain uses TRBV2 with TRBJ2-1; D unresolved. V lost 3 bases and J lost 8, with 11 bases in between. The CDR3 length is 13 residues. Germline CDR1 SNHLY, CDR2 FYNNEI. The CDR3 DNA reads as TGTGCCAGCAGTGACAGGCCGTCCGATGAGCAGTTCTTC. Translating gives CASSDRPSDEQFF.

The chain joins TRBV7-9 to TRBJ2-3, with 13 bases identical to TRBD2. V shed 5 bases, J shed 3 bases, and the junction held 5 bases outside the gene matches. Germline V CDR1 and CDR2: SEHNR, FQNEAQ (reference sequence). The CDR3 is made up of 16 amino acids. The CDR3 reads CASSLWTSGGTDTQYF. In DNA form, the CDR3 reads TGTGCCAGCAGCCTATGGACTAGCGGGGGTACAGATACGCAGTATTTT.

The CDR3 loop is CASSFWGRAEAFF. Written as DNA, the CDR3 is TGTGCCAGCAGCTTTTGGGGAAGAGCTGAAGCTTTCTTT. This rearrangement joins TRBV7-9 to TRBJ1-1; D ambiguous. CDR3 length: 13 amino acids. Per the germline V gene, CDR1 is SEHNR and CDR2 is FQNEAQ (reference sequence). V shed 3 bases and J shed 6 bases, with 11 bases lying between them.

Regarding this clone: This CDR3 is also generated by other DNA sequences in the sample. The CDR3 nucleotides read TGTGCCAGCTCACCGGGACAGGGGGCGCGCGAGCAGTACTTC. The encoded protein is CASSPGQGAREQYF. V usage is TRBV18 and J usage is TRBJ2-7, with 12 bases matching TRBD1. This CDR3 contains 14 residues. Germline trimming cut 3 bases from V and 6 bases from J; bases unmatched to any gene: 3. Germline V gene data show CDR1 as KGHSH and CDR2 as LQKENI.

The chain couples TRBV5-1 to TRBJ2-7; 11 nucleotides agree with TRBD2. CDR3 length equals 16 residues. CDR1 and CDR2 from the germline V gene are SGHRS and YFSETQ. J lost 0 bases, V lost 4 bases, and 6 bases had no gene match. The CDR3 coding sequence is TGCGCCAGCAGCACCGGACTAGCGGGCTCCTCCTACGAGCAGTACTTC. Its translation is CASSTGLAGSSYEQYF.

The DNA for the CDR3 is TGCGCCAGCAGCTTGCTAGGGTACAAGTCCTACGAGCAGTACTTC. It yields the protein CASSLLGYKSYEQYF. The chain carries TRBV5-1 and TRBJ2-7, with D uncertain. Deletions cut 1 base from V and 1 base from J, with 12 bases between. The CDR3 contains 15 residues. From germline, CDR1 is SGHRS and CDR2 YFSETQ.

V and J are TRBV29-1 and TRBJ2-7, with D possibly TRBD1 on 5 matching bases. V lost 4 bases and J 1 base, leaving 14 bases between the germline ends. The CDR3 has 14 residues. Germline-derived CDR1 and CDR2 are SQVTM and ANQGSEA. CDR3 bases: TGCAGCGTTGGGCCGGACACTGGGTCCTACGAGCAGTACTTC. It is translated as CSVGPDTGSYEQYF.

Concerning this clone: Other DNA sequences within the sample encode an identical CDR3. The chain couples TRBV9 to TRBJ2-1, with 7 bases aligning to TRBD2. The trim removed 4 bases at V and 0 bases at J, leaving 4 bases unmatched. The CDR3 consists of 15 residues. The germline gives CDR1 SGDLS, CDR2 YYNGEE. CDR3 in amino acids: CASSPSGSSYNEQFF. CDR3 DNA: TGTGCCAGCAGCCCTAGCGGCAGCTCCTACAATGAGCAGTTCTTC. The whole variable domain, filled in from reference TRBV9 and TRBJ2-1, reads DSGVTQTPKHLITATGQRVTLRCSPRSGDLSVYWYQQSLDQGLQFLIQYYNGEERAKGNILERFSAQQFPDLHSELNLSSLELGDSALYFCASSPSGSSYNEQFFGPGTRLTVL.

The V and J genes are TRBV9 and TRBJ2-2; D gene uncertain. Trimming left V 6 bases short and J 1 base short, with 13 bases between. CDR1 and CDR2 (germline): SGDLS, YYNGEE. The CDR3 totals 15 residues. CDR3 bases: TGTGCCAGCACCTTTTGGGCTGAGAACACCGGGGAGCTGTTTTTT. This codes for CASTFWAENTGELFF. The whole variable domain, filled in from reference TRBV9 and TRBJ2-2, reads DSGVTQTPKHLITATGQRVTLRCSPRSGDLSVYWYQQSLDQGLQFLIQYYNGEERAKGNILERFSAQQFPDLHSELNLSSLELGDSALYFCASTFWAENTGELFFGEGSRLTVL.

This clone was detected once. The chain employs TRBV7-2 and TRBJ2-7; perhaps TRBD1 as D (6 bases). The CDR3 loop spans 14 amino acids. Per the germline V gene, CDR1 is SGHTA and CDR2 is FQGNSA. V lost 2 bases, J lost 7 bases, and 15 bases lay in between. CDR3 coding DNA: TGTGCCAGCAGCTTATGGTTGGGGGCGGAGGAGCAGTACTTC. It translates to CASSLWLGAEEQYF.

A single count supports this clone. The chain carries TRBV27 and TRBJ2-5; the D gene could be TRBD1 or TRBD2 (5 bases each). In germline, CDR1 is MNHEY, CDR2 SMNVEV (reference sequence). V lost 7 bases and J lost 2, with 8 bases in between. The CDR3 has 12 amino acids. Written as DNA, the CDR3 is TGTGCCAGCACATGGGGGCAAGAGACCCAGTACTTC. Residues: CASTWGQETQYF.

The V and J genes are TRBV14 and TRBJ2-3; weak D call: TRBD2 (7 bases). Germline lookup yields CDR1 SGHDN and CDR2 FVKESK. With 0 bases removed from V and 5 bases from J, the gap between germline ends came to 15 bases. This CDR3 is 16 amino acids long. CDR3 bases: TGTGCCAGCAGCCAAGATCGGAGGGGGGGCCAAGATACGCAGTATTTT. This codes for CASSQDRRGGQDTQYF.

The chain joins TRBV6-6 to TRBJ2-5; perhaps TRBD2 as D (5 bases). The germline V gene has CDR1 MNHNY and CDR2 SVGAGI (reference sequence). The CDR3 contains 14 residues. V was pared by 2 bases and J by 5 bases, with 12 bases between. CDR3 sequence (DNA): TGTGCCAGCAGTTACGACGGGGTGGGGGAGACCCAGTACTTC. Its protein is CASSYDGVGETQYF.

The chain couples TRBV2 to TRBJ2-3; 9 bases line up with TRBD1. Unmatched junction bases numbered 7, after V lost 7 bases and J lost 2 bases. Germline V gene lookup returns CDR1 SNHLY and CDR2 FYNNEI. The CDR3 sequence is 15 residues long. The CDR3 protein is CASNGGTGITDTQYF. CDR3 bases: TGTGCCAGCAATGGAGGGACAGGGATCACAGATACGCAGTATTTT.

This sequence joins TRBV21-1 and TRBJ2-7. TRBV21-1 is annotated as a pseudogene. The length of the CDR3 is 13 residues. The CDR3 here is CASTPTDSYEQYF. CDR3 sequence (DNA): TGTGCCAGCACCCCGACGGACTCCTACGAGCAGTACTTC.

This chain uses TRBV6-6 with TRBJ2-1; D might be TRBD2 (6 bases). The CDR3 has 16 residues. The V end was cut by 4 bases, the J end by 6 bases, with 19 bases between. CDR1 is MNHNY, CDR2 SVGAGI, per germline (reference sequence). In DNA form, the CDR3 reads TGTGCCAGCAGTTCCCCTACTAGCTCCTTACCCAATGAGCAGTTCTTC. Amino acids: CASSSPTSSLPNEQFF.